The entry below gives a single TCR beta chain sequence along with its context. Sequencing used immunoSEQ multiplex PCR; TCRdb keeps in-frame clones, though not all of them. The table lists about 47,000 clones, about 92% of them singletons. This entry is derived from a study of T cell changes during pregnancy in multiple sclerosis. The CDR3 spans 13 residues. Looked up from germline, CDR1 is SGDLS and CDR2 is YYNGEE. V was pared by 4 bases and J by 1 base, with 8 bases between. This sequence joins TRBV9 and TRBJ1-1; TRBD1 might be the D (5 bases). The starting material was peripheral blood, obtained after pregnancy. The sequence was obtained from a female donor with multiple sclerosis, enrolled in a pregnancy study. The CDR3 sequence is CASSTTGNTEAFF. The CDR3 DNA reads as TGTGCCAGCAGCACCACAGGGAACACTGAAGCTTTCTTT.